This TCR beta chain is drawn from a study of T cells in tuberculosis. The overall study: CD1B tetramers identified T cells specific for mycobacterial lipid GMM. General study points: Low-affinity CD1B-GMM tetramer-binding T cells may have been missed.

The CDR3 extends over 18 amino acids. V was clipped by 3 bases and J by 0 bases; unmatched bases: 10. Germline V gives CDR1 LGHNA, CDR2 YSLEER. This clone has just a few counts. Sequencing of TCR-alpha and TCR-beta chains was unpaired. Profiling relied on immunoSEQ multiplex PCR, and the TCRdb table lists in-frame clones only, not all of them. This repertoire shows 85,000 to 90,000 clones, roughly 91% found once; its top ten account for under 2.5%. After thawing and overnight rest, PBMC were stained with GMM-loaded CD1B tetramer, viability dye and anti-CD3 for sorting. C32 glucose monomycolate from Rhodococcus equi was loaded onto the CD1B tetramers. Tetramer-sorted PBMC had been CD14 monocyte-depleted before freezing.

The rearrangement uses TRBV4-3 and TRBJ2-1, with 8 bases identical to TRBD2. The sample comprised CD1b-GMM tetramer-negative cells sorted from PBMCs. This clonotype originated in an adult woman with latent tuberculosis. In nucleotides, the CDR3 is TGCGCCAGCAGCCAGGAGGCGGGGGGTATGTTCTCCTACAATGAGCAGTTCTTC. Its translation: CASSQEAGGMFSYNEQFF.